This T cell receptor beta chain was observed in a study of OX40 agonist ivuxolimab in advanced cancers. About the research overall: Cohort: about 80% men, mean age around 61, aged about 20 to 79.

Germline V gene lookup returns CDR1 MNHNY and CDR2 SVGAGI (reference sequence). Trimming stripped 5 bases from V and 4 bases from J, with 8 bases between. The CDR3 sequence is 13 residues long. This clone was seen just once. TCRdb's copy holds only in-frame clones and misses some; the assay was immunoSEQ multiplex PCR. The repertoire holds 30,000 to 40,000 clones, with around 70% as singletons. The V gene is TRBV6-6, the J gene TRBJ2-2; D is uncertain. The TCR was taken from an adult with an advanced solid tumor such as melanoma, head and neck, liver or kidney cancer. Sequenced material: CD4+ or CD8+ T cells sorted from blood, taken in a trial of the OX40 agonist ivuxolimab. The CDR3 nucleotides read TGTGCCAGCAGTCAACGACCCACCGGGGAGCTGTTTTTT. This encodes CASSQRPTGELFF.